These 30 T cell receptor beta chains originate from one sample sequenced in a study of human T cells and chemical hapten exposure. Time point: pre-sensitization, week 0. Treatment indicated: therapeutic diphenylcyclopropenone sensitization with weekly scalp DPC. TCRdb used MiXCR to reprocess the RACE reads, holding one entry per CDR3 protein. The sample yields around 300,000 distinct CDR3 sequences, roughly 6% seen once. Here the sequenced sample was whole blood, taken in connection with sensitization to the hapten diphenylcyclopropenone (DPC). Receptor source: a woman aged 18-30 years with alopecia areata. Some clones in this sample may be carry-over from other donors' samples.

The sample holds a few counts of this clonotype. The gene calls are TRBV6-2 or TRBV6-3 and TRBJ2-1; D possibly matches TRBD1 or TRBD2 (5 bases each). Trimming pared 2 bases from V and 8 bases from J, leaving 7 bases between. The CDR3 runs 12 residues. Germline V gives CDR1 MNHEY, CDR2 SVGEGT. This CDR3 reads CASSYQGDEQFF. For the CDR3, the DNA is TGTGCCAGCAGTTACCAGGGAGATGAGCAGTTCTTC.

The chain employs TRBV7-2 and TRBJ2-1; TRBD2 is a possible D gene (6 bases). Trimming cost V 4 bases and J 10 bases, with 14 bases left between them. The germline V gene has CDR1 SGHTA and CDR2 FQGNSA. The CDR3 has 13 amino acids. The CDR3 sequence is CASSSGRDSEQFF. For the CDR3, the DNA is TGTGCCAGCAGCTCCGGAAGGGACTCGGAGCAGTTCTTC. The full variable domain, its missing parts supplied by reference TRBV7-2 and TRBJ2-1, is GAGVSQSPSNKVTEKGKDVELRCDPISGHTALYWYRQSLGQGLEFLIYFQGNSAPDKSGLPSDRFSAERTGGSVSTLTIQRTQQEDSAVYLCASSSGRDSEQFFGPGTRLTVL.

At least ten counts were recorded for this clonotype. This chain links TRBV6-6 with TRBJ2-5, with 8 nucleotides matching TRBD1. CDR1 is MNHNY and CDR2 is SVGAGI in the germline V gene (reference sequence). The CDR3 spans 15 residues. V shed 2 bases and J 1 base; nucleotides not matched to a gene: 3. CDR3 coding DNA: TGTGCCAGCAGTTACCCCGGACAGGGCCAAGAGACCCAGTACTTC. Amino acids: CASSYPGQGQETQYF.

This clonotype has ten or more counts. The genes are TRBV3-1 and TRBJ1-2, with D possibly matching TRBD1 (5 bases). The germline gives CDR1 LGHDT, CDR2 YNNKEL (reference sequence). The CDR3 extends over 12 amino acids. The V end was cut by 4 bases, the J end by 3 bases, with 6 bases between. CDR3 sequence reads: CASSRGDYGYTF. The CDR3 DNA reads TGTGCCAGCAGCCGGGGGGACTATGGCTACACCTTC.

Only a few counts were recorded for this clonotype. The chain employs TRBV5-1 and TRBJ2-2; either TRBD1 or TRBD2 may supply D (6 bases each). V was trimmed by 3 bases and J by 0 bases, leaving 15 bases between them. The CDR3 contains 17 residues. Germline values: CDR1 SGHRS, CDR2 YFSETQ. The CDR3 is CASSSIRGVANTGELFF. DNA for the CDR3: TGCGCCAGCAGCTCGATTAGGGGGGTCGCGAACACCGGGGAGCTGTTTTTT.

This clonotype was detected only a few times. V is TRBV20-1 and J is TRBJ1-1, with D tentatively TRBD1 (5 bases). CDR3 length equals 13 residues. V was clipped by 2 bases and J by 1 base, with 8 bases between them. Germline V gene sequence: CDR1 DFQATT, CDR2 SNEGSKA (reference sequence). The CDR3 here is CSARRTTNTEAFF. In nucleotides, the CDR3 is TGCAGTGCTAGAAGGACAACGAACACTGAAGCTTTCTTT.

This clonotype was observed a handful of times. The CDR3 region has the DNA TGTGCCAGCAGCTTAGTTAAGTGGGACATTCAGTACTTC. This gives the protein CASSLVKWDIQYF. The chain recombines TRBV7-2 with TRBJ2-4; D gene unclear. This CDR3 comprises 13 residues. The V and J ends lost 1 base and 8 bases respectively, with 9 bases between them. Germline V gene data show CDR1 as SGHTA and CDR2 as FQGNSA.

This chain joins TRBV27 and TRBJ1-4; the D gene is possibly TRBD1 (5 bases). The CDR3 consists of 12 residues. The V gene's germline CDR1 is MNHEY and CDR2 SMNVEV (reference sequence). Trimming took off 5 bases at V and 12 bases at J, with 13 bases between the two ends. The CDR3 region has the DNA TGTGCCAGCAGTCCCCAAGGGGATGAACTGTTTTTT. Amino acid sequence: CASSPQGDELFF. Looking up the rest from reference TRBV27 and TRBJ1-4 gives the full variable domain: EAQVTQNPRYLITVTGKKLTVTCSQNMNHEYMSWYRQDPGLGLRQIYYSMNVEVTDKGDVPEGYKVSRKEKRNFPLILESPSPNQTSLYFCASSPQGDELFFGSGTQLSVL.

This clonotype was counted a few times. The CDR3 DNA sequence: TGTGCCAGCAGCCAAGTTTCCAGAGTCCGGGACGGCTATCTCCGGTCCTACGAGCAGTACTTC. It is translated as CASSQVSRVRDGYLRSYEQYF. V is TRBV4-2 and J is TRBJ2-7; D might be TRBD1 or TRBD2, each matching 5 bases. The CDR3 totals 21 residues. Germline V CDR1 and CDR2: LGHNA, YNFKEQ. V was cut by 1 base and J by 1 base, with 29 bases left in between.

This clonotype was seen ten or more times. The gene calls are TRBV7-2 and TRBJ2-5; D not certain. Trimming shortened V by 3 bases and J by 3 bases, and 8 bases separated the two germline ends. Germline V gene sequence: CDR1 SGHTA, CDR2 FQGNSA. This CDR3 is built from 13 residues. The CDR3 DNA follows: TGTGCCAGCAGCTTTGGGCCCGAAGAGACCCAGTACTTC. This codes for CASSFGPEETQYF.

This clonotype was observed many times. The chain employs TRBV20-1 and TRBJ1-1; TRBD1 matches at 8 bases. Germline values: CDR1 DFQATT, CDR2 SNEGSKA (reference sequence). The CDR3 runs 14 residues. V shed 1 base and J 5 bases; nucleotides not matched to a gene: 6. CDR3: CSARGLDRDTEAFF. The CDR3 region has the DNA TGCAGTGCTAGAGGCCTGGACAGGGATACTGAAGCTTTCTTT.

Ten or more counts support this clonotype. The J gene is TRBJ1-1, the V gene TRBV4-3; no clear D gene. With 0 bases removed from V and 2 bases from J, the gap between germline ends came to 4 bases. The CDR3 is 13 amino acids. In germline, CDR1 is LGHNA, CDR2 YSLEER. The CDR3 nucleotides read TGCGCCAGCAGCCAAGACCCCAACACTGAAGCTTTCTTT. It codes for CASSQDPNTEAFF.

This clonotype was seen ten or more times. The chain links TRBV6-2 or TRBV6-3 to TRBJ1-6; D gene uncertain. Between the trimmed V and J ends, which lost 6 bases and 0 bases, there was a span of 15 bases. This CDR3 contains 17 residues. Per germline, CDR1 MNHEY and CDR2 SVGEGT. Here the CDR3 reads CASSRIPKSSYNSPLHF. The CDR3 nucleotides are TGTGCCAGCAGCCGGATCCCGAAAAGCTCCTATAATTCACCCCTCCACTTT.

There are many counts of this clonotype. The rearrangement joins TRBV3-1 to TRBJ2-1; a weak D match, TRBD2 (6 bases). The CDR3 is 14 amino acids. The germline V gene has CDR1 LGHDT and CDR2 YNNKEL (reference sequence). V lost 4 bases to trimming and J lost 6 bases, with 13 bases between them. The CDR3 region has the DNA TGTGCCAGCAGCCCCTGGGCGGGGACCAATGAGCAGTTCTTC. It specifies CASSPWAGTNEQFF.

This CDR3 is CASSPGPREETQYF. Written as DNA, the CDR3 is TGCGCCAGCAGCCCAGGACCCAGAGAAGAGACCCAGTACTTC. The J gene is TRBJ2-5, the V gene TRBV4-1; D remains ambiguous. The CDR3 sequence is 14 residues long. From germline, CDR1 is MGHRA and CDR2 YSYEKL. V lost 4 bases, J lost 3 bases, and 12 bases lay in between.

This clonotype came up many times. The chain employs TRBV6-6 and TRBJ2-3; TRBD2 might be the D (7 bases). Germline V gene sequence: CDR1 MNHNY, CDR2 SVGAGI (reference sequence). V dropped 2 bases and J dropped 5 bases, with 14 bases sitting between them. The CDR3 is 15 amino acids. The chain's CDR3 is CASSYKGGPEDTQYF. The CDR3 region has the DNA TGTGCCAGCAGTTACAAGGGGGGGCCCGAAGATACGCAGTATTTT.

The rearrangement uses TRBV7-2 and TRBJ1-1; no clear D gene. V dropped 2 bases and J dropped 4 bases, with 11 bases sitting between them. Germline V CDR1 and CDR2: SGHTA, FQGNSA. This CDR3 has 14 residues. The CDR3 spells CASSLTWMSTEAFF. CDR3 DNA sequence: TGTGCCAGCAGCTTAACTTGGATGAGCACTGAAGCTTTCTTT.

The table lists this clonotype with a count of one. This may be a read error: a much more frequent sequence differs by one nucleotide. This chain joins TRBV6-6 and TRBJ2-3; 13 nucleotides match TRBD2. The CDR3 sequence is 15 residues long. Germline values: CDR1 MNHNY, CDR2 SVGAGI (reference sequence). V shed 6 bases, J shed 1 base, and the junction held 1 base outside the gene matches. The CDR3 spells CASRGTSGGTDTQYF. In nucleotides, the CDR3 is TGTGCCAGCAGGGGGACTAGCGGGGGCACAGATACGCAGTATTTT.

This clonotype was seen a handful of times. V usage is TRBV7-8 and J usage is TRBJ1-6; 10 bases align to TRBD1. V dropped 2 bases and J dropped 10; count of bases not matched to a gene: 11. Germline V gives CDR1 SGHVS, CDR2 FQNEAQ. The CDR3 is 17 residues long. The CDR3 coding sequence is TGTGCCAGCAGCTTAAGCCCGGGGGACAGGGGCAGATCACCCCTCCACTTT. As protein: CASSLSPGDRGRSPLHF. The variable domain in full, completed from reference TRBV7-8 and TRBJ1-6, reads GAGVSQSPRYKVAKRGQDVALRCDPISGHVSLFWYQQALGQGPEFLTYFQNEAQLDKSGLPSDRFFAERPEGSVSTLKIQRTQQEDSAVYLCASSLSPGDRGRSPLHFGNGTRLTVT.

This clonotype showed up just a few times. The chain uses TRBV29-1 and TRBJ2-4; TRBD2 matches 14 bases. Germline-derived CDR1 and CDR2 are SQVTM and ANQGSEA. The CDR3 extends over 14 amino acids. The ends lost 3 bases at V and 6 bases at J; junction bases unmatched: 1. CDR3 DNA sequence: TGCAGCGTTGAGGGACTAGCGGGGGTAAACATTCAGTACTTC. Translating it yields CSVEGLAGVNIQYF.

The chain carries TRBV6-1 and TRBJ1-2; 7 positions agree with TRBD1. The germline V gene has CDR1 MNHNS and CDR2 SASEGT. Germline trimming cut 8 bases from V and 4 bases from J; bases unmatched to any gene: 22. This CDR3 spans 18 amino acids. CDR3 sequence: CASVLLHSMRDRSYGYTF. The CDR3 DNA sequence: TGTGCCAGCGTCCTACTTCATTCTATGAGGGACAGAAGCTATGGCTACACCTTC.

The gene calls are TRBV3-1 and TRBJ1-2; D unresolved. The CDR3 sequence is 16 residues long. Trimming shortened V by 0 bases and J by 4 bases, and 15 bases separated the two germline ends. Germline CDR1 LGHDT, CDR2 YNNKEL (reference sequence). CDR3 sequence (DNA): TGTGCCAGCAGCCAAGATTATGTTAAGGGCTCCTATGGCTACACCTTC. Encoded protein: CASSQDYVKGSYGYTF.

This chain connects TRBV24-1 to TRBJ2-3, with 8 nucleotides matching TRBD1. With V trimmed by 3 bases and J by 4 bases, 5 bases remained unmatched. There are 15 residues in the CDR3. Germline loops: CDR1 KGHDR, CDR2 SFDVKD. CDR3 in amino acids: CATSDPWTGSDTQYF. The CDR3 DNA follows: TGTGCCACCAGTGATCCTTGGACAGGGTCAGATACGCAGTATTTT.

J is TRBJ1-1 and V is TRBV12-3 or TRBV12-4; D is uncertain. The length of the CDR3 is 15 residues. V was shortened by 8 bases and J by 0 bases, with 16 bases between the two germline ends. In DNA, the CDR3 is TGTGCCAGCGGAATCCGAGGGATCCTGAACACTGAAGCTTTCTTT. Its protein product is CASGIRGILNTEAFF.

This clonotype has only one observation. This chain uses TRBV7-2 with TRBJ1-2; TRBD1 matches at 11 bases. Trimming cost V 5 bases and J 4 bases; bases outside gene matches: 9. The CDR3 runs 16 residues. Germline V gives CDR1 SGHTA, CDR2 FQGNSA. The DNA for the CDR3 is TGTGCCAGCAGCCCAGGACAGGGGGCAAGGAGCTATGGCTACACCTTC. Protein: CASSPGQGARSYGYTF.

There are a few counts of this clonotype. The rearrangement uses TRBV6-6 and TRBJ1-2, with D tentatively TRBD1 (5 bases). The V gene's germline CDR1 is MNHNY and CDR2 SVGAGI (reference sequence). This CDR3 region has 15 residues. The V end was cut by 2 bases, the J end by 8 bases, with 18 bases between. Here the CDR3 reads CASSYDSGQGDGYTF. CDR3 in DNA: TGTGCCAGCAGTTACGATTCGGGGCAGGGCGACGGCTACACCTTC.

This clonotype was seen many times. V gene TRBV2 combines with J gene TRBJ1-4; a possible D gene is TRBD1 (6 bases). The CDR3 spans 12 residues. Germline V gene data show CDR1 as SNHLY and CDR2 as FYNNEI. Trimming shortened V by 7 bases and J by 8 bases, and 11 bases separated the two germline ends. CDR3 nucleotides: TGTGCCAGCATGAACAGGGAAGAAAAACTGTTTTTT. Encoded protein: CASMNREEKLFF.

This clonotype was observed at least ten times. V gene TRBV15 combines with J gene TRBJ2-1; 7 nucleotides match TRBD1. The CDR3 loop spans 14 amino acids. V was clipped by 5 bases and J by 5 bases; unmatched bases: 6. CDR1 is LNHNV and CDR2 is YYDKDF in the germline V gene (reference sequence). CDR3 nucleotide sequence: TGTGCCACCAGCGGGCAGGGGGAAAACAATGAGCAGTTCTTC. It specifies CATSGQGENNEQFF. Full variable domain (remainder filled in from reference TRBV15 and TRBJ2-1): DAMVIQNPRYQVTQFGKPVTLSCSQTLNHNVMYWYQQKSSQAPKLLFHYYDKDFNNEADTPDNFQSRRPNTSFCFLDIRSPGLGDTAMYLCATSGQGENNEQFFGPGTRLTVL.

This clonotype has just a few counts. The chain carries TRBV29-1 and TRBJ2-7; 8 nucleotides agree with TRBD1. This CDR3 is built from 12 residues. Germline V gene data show CDR1 as SQVTM and CDR2 as ANQGSEA. CDR3 coding DNA: TGCAGGCCAAGGACAGGGAAGAACGAGCAGTACTTC. Translated: CRPRTGKNEQYF.

J is TRBJ1-1 and V is TRBV12-3 or TRBV12-4, with 8 bases matching TRBD1. The length of the CDR3 is 13 residues. J lost 3 bases, V lost 5 bases, and 2 bases had no gene match. This chain's CDR3 is CASSTGGYTEAFF. CDR3 bases: TGTGCCAGCAGTACAGGGGGGTACACTGAAGCTTTCTTT.